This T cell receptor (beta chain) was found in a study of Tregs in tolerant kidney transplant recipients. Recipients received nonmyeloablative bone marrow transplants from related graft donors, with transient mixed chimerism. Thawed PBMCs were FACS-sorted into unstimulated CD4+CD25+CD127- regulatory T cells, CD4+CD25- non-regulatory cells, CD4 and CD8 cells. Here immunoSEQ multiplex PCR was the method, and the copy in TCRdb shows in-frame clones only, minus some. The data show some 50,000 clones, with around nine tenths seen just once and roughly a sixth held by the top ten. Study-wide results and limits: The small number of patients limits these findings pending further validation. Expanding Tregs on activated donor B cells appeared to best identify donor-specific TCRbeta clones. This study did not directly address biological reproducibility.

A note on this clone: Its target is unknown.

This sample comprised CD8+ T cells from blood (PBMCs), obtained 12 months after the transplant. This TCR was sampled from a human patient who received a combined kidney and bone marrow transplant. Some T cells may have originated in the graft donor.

The CDR3 region has the DNA TGTGCCAGCAGCGCTTATAGCGGGAGGTCTCGGGAGACCCAGTACTTC. As protein: CASSAYSGRSRETQYF. The chain uses TRBV7-9 and TRBJ2-5, with 10 positions matching TRBD2. The CDR3 is made up of 16 amino acids. From germline, CDR1 is SEHNR and CDR2 FQNEAQ (reference sequence). With 5 bases clipped from V and 5 bases from J, the junction kept 11 bases outside the gene matches.